These T cell receptor beta chains were read from a single sample in a study of shared clonotypes between healthy human individuals. Sequencing used immunoSEQ multiplex PCR; TCRdb keeps in-frame clones, though not all of them. The data hold about 2.1 million clones, with around 93% observed a single time. The sequenced material came from naive CD8+ T cells from PBMCs. These receptors were collected from a man between 18 and 35 years old in good health. Some clones in this sample may be carry-over from other donors' samples. Both conserved end residues are part of each CDR3. Each record gives: V gene, J gene, D gene, CDR3 DNA, CDR3 protein. The D gene is left open where the match is weak.

>TRBV19|TRBJ1-2|NA
TGTGCCAGTAGTATAGCGCGGTGGGGGGCGCAGGACTATGGCTACACCTTC
CASSIARWGAQDYGYTF
>TRBV7-8|TRBJ1-4|NA
TGTGCCAGCAGCCCCAACAGGGAATGGGAAAAACTGTTTTTT
CASSPNREWEKLFF
>TRBV9|TRBJ2-7|NA
TGTGCCAGCAGCGATAAGGATATAACCTACGAGCAGTACTTC
CASSDKDITYEQYF
>TRBV5-4|TRBJ2-7|TRBD2
TGTGCCAGCAGCTTGTTAAGCGGGGGGACCTACTACGAGCAGTACTTC
CASSLLSGGTYYEQYF
>TRBV10-3|TRBJ2-7|TRBD2
TGTGCCATGGGGAGGGCAGTAAAGGACGAGCAGTACTTC
CAMGRAVKDEQYF
>TRBV7-8|TRBJ2-5|NA
TGTGCCAGCAGCTTAGGTTACGGGAGAGTGGGGGCAGAGACCCAGTACTTC
CASSLGYGRVGAETQYF
>TRBV7-2|TRBJ2-7|TRBD1
TGTGCCAGCAGCGTCGGACAGGGGCGCTACGAGCAGTACTTC
CASSVGQGRYEQYF
>TRBV4-1|TRBJ2-1|NA
TGCGCCAGCAGCCAAGTTACTAGCTCCTACAATGAGCAGTTCTTC
CASSQVTSSYNEQFF
>TRBV28|TRBJ2-5|NA
TGTGCCAGCAGTTTAAGAGGAATTTGGATCGGGTTGGTGGAGACCCAGTACTTC
CASSLRGIWIGLVETQYF
>TRBV6-1|TRBJ1-5|NA
TGTGCCAGCAGTGGGCAGGGGTTGGATCAGCCCCAGCATTTT
CASSGQGLDQPQHF